In its sample, the clone carrying this T cell receptor (beta chain) was seen a few times. Via MiXCR, TCRdb re-called the 5' RACE reads, giving one row per CDR3 protein. The table lists a few hundred thousand distinct CDR3 sequences, 20% to 25% of them singletons. This sample was included in a study of T-cell memory formation after mild COVID-19. CDR3 length: 14 residues. V was clipped by 3 bases and J by 2 bases; unmatched bases: 5. Germline V lookup: CDR1 SGHRS, CDR2 YFSETQ. The sample consisted of PBMCs or a T cell subset sorted from them (not recorded which). V usage is TRBV5-1 and J usage is TRBJ2-7, with TRBD1 matching 7 bases. The TCR comes from an adult woman who had mild COVID-19 (a few samples of this study predate the infection). Cell type and time point are not known. The CDR3 sequence: CASSSPDRAYEQYF. As DNA, the CDR3 is TGCGCCAGCAGCTCCCCTGACAGGGCCTACGAGCAGTACTTC.